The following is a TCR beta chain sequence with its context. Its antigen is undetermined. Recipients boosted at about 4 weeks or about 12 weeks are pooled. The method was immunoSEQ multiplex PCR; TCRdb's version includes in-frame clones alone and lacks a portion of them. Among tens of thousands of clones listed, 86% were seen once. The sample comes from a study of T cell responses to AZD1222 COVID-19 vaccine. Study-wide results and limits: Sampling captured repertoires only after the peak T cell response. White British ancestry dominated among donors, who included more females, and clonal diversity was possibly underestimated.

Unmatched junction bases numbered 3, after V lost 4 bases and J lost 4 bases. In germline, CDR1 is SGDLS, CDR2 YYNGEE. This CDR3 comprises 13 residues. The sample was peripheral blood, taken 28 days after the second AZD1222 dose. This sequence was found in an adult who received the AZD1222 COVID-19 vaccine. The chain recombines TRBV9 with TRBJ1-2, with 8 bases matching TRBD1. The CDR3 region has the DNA TGTGCCAGCAGCCCAGGGGGCTCCTATGGCTACACCTTC. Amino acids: CASSPGGSYGYTF.